A selection of T cell receptor beta chains follows, all from one sample in a study of T cell repertoires in cytomegalovirus infection. Each CDR3 protein is one row after TCRdb ran MiXCR on the reads. The sample lists 160,000 or so distinct CDR3 sequences; more than 15% were seen once. The sequenced material came from CD8+ T cells from PBMCs. These receptor sequences come from a human donor in good health (CMV status not recorded). Some clones in this sample may be carry-over from other donors' samples. The CDR3 runs from the conserved cysteine through the conserved F or W. A D gene is named only where the DNA matches it firmly. Expanded clones are given a class, and other clones once, few, many or no size at all.

abundance | d_gene | j_gene | v_gene | CDR3nt | CDR3aa
few | - | TRBJ2-1 | TRBV14 | TGTGCCAGCAGCCAATTTACTGGGTCGGCGTATGAGCAGTTCTTC | CASSQFTGSAYEQFF
- | TRBD1 | TRBJ2-5 | TRBV12-3/TRBV12-4 | TGTGCCAGCAGCCAACCCGCTGGGACAGGGTGGGAGACCCAGTACTTC | CASSQPAGTGWETQYF
few | - | TRBJ1-2 | TRBV28 | TGTGCCAGCAGTACACCGGGACTCTACTATGGCTACACCTTC | CASSTPGLYYGYTF
- | - | TRBJ1-4 | TRBV7-2 | TGTGCCAGCACCAAGGGGGGGTTCAATGAAAAACTGTTTTTT | CASTKGGFNEKLFF
many | - | TRBJ2-5 | TRBV7-2 | TGTGCCAGCAGCCCCTTGACGGGGGGCCGGGAGACCCAGTACTTC | CASSPLTGGRETQYF
few | TRBD1 | TRBJ2-5 | TRBV7-8 | TGTGCCAGCAGGGACAGGGGGGCAGAGACCCAGTACTTC | CASRDRGAETQYF
- | - | TRBJ2-5 | TRBV7-9 | TGTGCCAGCAGCTTATCAGGGATGGAAGAGACCCAGTACTTC | CASSLSGMEETQYF
- | - | TRBJ2-7 | TRBV29-1 | TGCAGCGTTACCCTAGCCCTGGAGGGCTACGAGCAGTACTTC | CSVTLALEGYEQYF
- | - | TRBJ1-5 | TRBV7-2 | TGTGCCAGCAGCTTCGGGGGGGCGAGCAATCAGCCCCAGCATTTT | CASSFGGASNQPQHF
few | - | TRBJ1-1 | TRBV6-5 | TGTGCCAGCAGTTACTCGATTGGCACTGAAGCTTTCTTT | CASSYSIGTEAFF
- | - | TRBJ1-1 | TRBV7-2 | TGTGCCAGCAGCCCCCAAAGAAGAGGAGGGATGAACACTGAAGCTTTCTTT | CASSPQRRGGMNTEAFF
few | - | TRBJ1-1 | TRBV7-6 | TGTGCCAGCAGCTCGCCAGGGGAAGATATCACTGAAGCTTTCTTT | CASSSPGEDITEAFF
- | TRBD2 | TRBJ2-1 | TRBV19 | TGTGCCAGTAGACTAGCGGGCCACTCCTACAATGAGCAGTTCTTC | CASRLAGHSYNEQFF
few | TRBD1 | TRBJ2-3 | TRBV6-1 | TGTGCCAGCAGTTACCGGGACAGGGACACAGATACGCAGTATTTT | CASSYRDRDTDTQYF
many | - | TRBJ2-1 | TRBV7-9 | TGTGCCAGCAGCTTGCCCCGGTTTGGTCAGTTCTTC | CASSLPRFGQFF
many | - | TRBJ2-7 | TRBV7-2 | TGTGCCAGCAGCCCGGCTAGCCCATCCCGCTACGAGCAGTACTTC | CASSPASPSRYEQYF
- | - | TRBJ1-5 | TRBV7-2 | TGTGCCAGCAGCCTTCAACGCGTGGGGGGTAGCAATCAGCCCCAGCATTTT | CASSLQRVGGSNQPQHF